The rows below give T cell receptor beta chains drawn from one sample of a study of blood T cell repertoires in COVID-19. The repertoire was sequenced with immunoSEQ multiplex PCR; TCRdb's copy has only in-frame clones and lacks some. Among roughly 220,000 clones listed, around 83% were seen once. The sequencing sample was made of peripheral blood. Receptor source: a man aged 50-60 years who had recovered from COVID-19. CDR3s include the opening cysteine and the closing phenylalanine or tryptophan. A D gene is named only where the DNA matches it firmly. Size is omitted from some rows. Given values are once, few, many or a class for expanded clones.

v_gene,j_gene,abundance,d_gene,CDR3nt,CDR3aa
TRBV5-1,TRBJ2-6,.,.,TGCGCCAGCGCTCCCCAGGTCCCCGGGGTGGAGGCCAACGTCCTGACTTTC,CASAPQVPGVEANVLTF
TRBV6-5,TRBJ2-7,.,TRBD2,TGTGCCAGCAGTTACAAGTCTAGCGGACTATACGAGCAGTACTTC,CASSYKSSGLYEQYF
TRBV28,TRBJ2-1,.,TRBD1,TGTGCCAGCAGCCAAACTCTAGGGACAGGAGCCATCTTC,CASSQTLGTGAIF
TRBV7-9,TRBJ2-4,.,TRBD2,TGTGCCAGCAGCTTATCCGGTTTCGGGGGGGCTTGGGCCAAAAACATTCAGTACTTC,CASSLSGFGGAWAKNIQYF
TRBV18,TRBJ2-6,.,.,TGTGCCAGCTCCCCCCAAGGAGGGATATATCTCTCTGGGGCCAACGTCCTGACTTTC,CASSPQGGIYLSGANVLTF
TRBV6-1,TRBJ1-5,.,.,TGTGCCAGCAGTGAATCACTACCGCCGACCCAGCATTTT,CASSESLPPTQHF
TRBV11-2,TRBJ1-2,few,.,TGTGCCAGCAGCAAACGCAGGGATTGGGACTATGGCTACACCTTC,CASSKRRDWDYGYTF
TRBV3-1/TRBV3-2,TRBJ2-1,.,TRBD2,TGTGCCAGCAGCAAAAGAGGTAGCGGGAGCTACAATGAGCAGTTCTTC,CASSKRGSGSYNEQFF
TRBV6-6,TRBJ2-2,.,TRBD1,TGTGCCAGCAGTCCACTCCGTAAATCGACAGGGTCGGGCGGGGAGCTGTTTTTT,CASSPLRKSTGSGGELFF
TRBV19,TRBJ2-1,few,.,TGTGCCAGTAGTATGAACTACTACAATGAGCAGTTCTTC,CASSMNYYNEQFF
TRBV7-9,TRBJ1-1,.,.,TGTGCCAGCAGCTTCGGGACCGGCGGGGAGGAAGCTTTCTTT,CASSFGTGGEEAFF
TRBV6-5,TRBJ1-4,once,TRBD1,TGTGCCAGCAGTTACTCATTGGGACAGTTAAATGAAAAACTGTTTTTT,CASSYSLGQLNEKLFF
TRBV5-1,TRBJ2-3,.,TRBD2,TGCGCCAGCAGCCCGGGACTAGCGGCCCCCGGCGGGGATACGCAGTATTTT,CASSPGLAAPGGDTQYF
TRBV28,TRBJ2-5,.,TRBD2,TGTGCCAGCAGATTAGCGGGAGGACCGATTAATGATAAAGAGACCCAGTACTTC,CASRLAGGPINDKETQYF